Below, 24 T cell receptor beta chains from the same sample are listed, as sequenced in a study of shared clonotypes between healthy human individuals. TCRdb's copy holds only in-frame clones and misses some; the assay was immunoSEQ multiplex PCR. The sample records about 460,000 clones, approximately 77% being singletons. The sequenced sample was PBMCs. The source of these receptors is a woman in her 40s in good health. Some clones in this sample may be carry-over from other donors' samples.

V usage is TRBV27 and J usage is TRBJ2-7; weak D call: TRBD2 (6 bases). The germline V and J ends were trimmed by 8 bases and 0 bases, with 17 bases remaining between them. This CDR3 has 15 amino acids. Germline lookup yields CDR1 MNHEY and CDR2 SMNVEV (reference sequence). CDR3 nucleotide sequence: TGTGCCAGCCGTGCCGGGAGCCGGACCTCCTACGAGCAGTACTTC. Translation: CASRAGSRTSYEQYF.

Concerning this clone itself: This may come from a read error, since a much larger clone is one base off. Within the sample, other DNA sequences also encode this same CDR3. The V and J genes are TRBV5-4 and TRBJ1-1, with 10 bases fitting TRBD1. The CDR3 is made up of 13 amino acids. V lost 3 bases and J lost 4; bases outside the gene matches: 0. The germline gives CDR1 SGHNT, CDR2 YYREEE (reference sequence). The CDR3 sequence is CASSWTGGTEAFF. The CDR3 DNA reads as TGTGCCAGCAGCTGGACAGGGGGCACTGAAGCTTTCTTT. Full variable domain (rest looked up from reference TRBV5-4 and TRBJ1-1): ETGVTQSPTHLIKTRGQQVTLRCSSQSGHNTVSWYQQALGQGPQFIFQYYREEENGRGNFPPRFSGLQFPNYSSELNVNALELDDSALYLCASSWTGGTEAFFGQGTRLTVV.

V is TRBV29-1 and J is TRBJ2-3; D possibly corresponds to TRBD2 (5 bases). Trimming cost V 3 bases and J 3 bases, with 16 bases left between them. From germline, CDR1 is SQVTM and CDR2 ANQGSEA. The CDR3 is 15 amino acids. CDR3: CSVEGAAGGTDTQYF. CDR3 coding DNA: TGCAGCGTTGAGGGAGCGGCAGGCGGGACAGATACGCAGTATTTT.

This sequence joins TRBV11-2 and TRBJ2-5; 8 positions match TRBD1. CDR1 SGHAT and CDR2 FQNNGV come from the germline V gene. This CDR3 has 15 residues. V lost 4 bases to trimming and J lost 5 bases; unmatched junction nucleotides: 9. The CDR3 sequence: CASSSYTRGRETQYF. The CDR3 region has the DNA TGTGCCAGCAGCTCCTACACCAGGGGGCGGGAGACCCAGTACTTC. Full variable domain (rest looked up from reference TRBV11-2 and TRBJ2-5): EAGVAQSPRYKIIEKRQSVAFWCNPISGHATLYWYQQILGQGPKLLIQFQNNGVVDDSQLPKDRFSAERLKGVDSTLKIQPAKLEDSAVYLCASSSYTRGRETQYFGPGTRLLVL.

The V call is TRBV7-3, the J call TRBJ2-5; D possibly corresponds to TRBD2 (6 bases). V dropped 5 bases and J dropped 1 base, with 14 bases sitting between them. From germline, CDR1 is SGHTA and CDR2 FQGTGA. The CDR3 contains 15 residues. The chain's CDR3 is CASSPSGGAQETQYF. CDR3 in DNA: TGTGCCAGCAGCCCCTCCGGGGGTGCCCAAGAGACCCAGTACTTC.

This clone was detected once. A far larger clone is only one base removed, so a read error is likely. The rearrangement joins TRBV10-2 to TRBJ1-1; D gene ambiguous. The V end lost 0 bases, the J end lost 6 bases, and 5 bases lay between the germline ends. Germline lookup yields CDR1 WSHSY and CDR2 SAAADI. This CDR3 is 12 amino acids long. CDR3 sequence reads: CASSESYAEAFF. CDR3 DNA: TGCGCCAGCAGTGAGTCCTACGCTGAAGCTTTCTTT.

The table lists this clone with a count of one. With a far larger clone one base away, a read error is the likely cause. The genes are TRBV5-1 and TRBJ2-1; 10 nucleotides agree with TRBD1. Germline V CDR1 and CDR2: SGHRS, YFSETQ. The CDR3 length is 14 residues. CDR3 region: CASSLVTGGFEQLF. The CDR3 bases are TGCGCCAGCAGCTTGGTGACAGGGGGCTTTGAGCAGCTCTTC.

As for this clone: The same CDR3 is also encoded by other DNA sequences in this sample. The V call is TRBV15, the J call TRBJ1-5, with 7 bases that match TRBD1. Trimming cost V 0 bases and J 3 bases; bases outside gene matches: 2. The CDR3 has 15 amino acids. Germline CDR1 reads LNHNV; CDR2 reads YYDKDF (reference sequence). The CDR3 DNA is TGTGCCACCAGCAGAGACAGGGGGTCCAATCAGCCCCAGCATTTT. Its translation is CATSRDRGSNQPQHF.

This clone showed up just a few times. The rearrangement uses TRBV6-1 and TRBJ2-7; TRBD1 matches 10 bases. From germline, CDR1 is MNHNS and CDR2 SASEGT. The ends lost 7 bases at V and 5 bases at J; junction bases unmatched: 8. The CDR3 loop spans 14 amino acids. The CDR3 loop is CASTTGTGADEQYF. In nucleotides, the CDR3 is TGTGCCAGCACAACCGGGACAGGGGCTGACGAGCAGTACTTC.

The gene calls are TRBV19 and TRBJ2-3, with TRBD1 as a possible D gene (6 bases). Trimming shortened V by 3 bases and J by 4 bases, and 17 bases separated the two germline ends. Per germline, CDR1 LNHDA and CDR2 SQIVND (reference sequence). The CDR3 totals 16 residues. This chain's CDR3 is CASSIPTSPGADTQYF. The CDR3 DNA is TGTGCCAGTAGTATCCCCACTAGTCCAGGGGCAGATACGCAGTATTTT.

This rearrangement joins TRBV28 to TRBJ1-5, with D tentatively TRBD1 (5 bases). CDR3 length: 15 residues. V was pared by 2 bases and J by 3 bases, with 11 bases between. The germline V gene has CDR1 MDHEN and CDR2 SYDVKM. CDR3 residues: CASSLPYGTNQPQHF. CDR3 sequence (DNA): TGTGCCAGCAGTTTACCCTATGGGACCAATCAGCCCCAGCATTTT.

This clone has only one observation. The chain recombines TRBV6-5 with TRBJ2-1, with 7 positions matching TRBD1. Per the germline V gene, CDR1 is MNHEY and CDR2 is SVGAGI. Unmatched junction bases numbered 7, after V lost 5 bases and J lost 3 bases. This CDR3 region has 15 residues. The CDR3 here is CASSTEGQSYNEQFF. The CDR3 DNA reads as TGTGCCAGCAGTACAGAGGGACAGAGCTACAATGAGCAGTTCTTC.

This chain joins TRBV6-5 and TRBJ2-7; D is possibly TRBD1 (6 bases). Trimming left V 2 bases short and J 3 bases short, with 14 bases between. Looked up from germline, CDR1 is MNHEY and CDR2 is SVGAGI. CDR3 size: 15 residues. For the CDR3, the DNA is TGTGCCAGCAGTTACCGTGACAGGTGGAGCTACGAGCAGTACTTC. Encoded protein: CASSYRDRWSYEQYF.

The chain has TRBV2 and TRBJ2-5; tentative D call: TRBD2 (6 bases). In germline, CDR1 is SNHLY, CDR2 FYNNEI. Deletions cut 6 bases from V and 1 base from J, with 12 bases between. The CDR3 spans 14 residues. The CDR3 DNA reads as TGTGCCAGCAGAACTAGCCCGAGCCAAGAGACCCAGTACTTC. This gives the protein CASRTSPSQETQYF. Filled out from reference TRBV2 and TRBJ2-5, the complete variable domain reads EPEVTQTPSHQVTQMGQEVILRCVPISNHLYFYWYRQILGQKVEFLVSFYNNEISEKSEIFDDQFSVERPDGSNFTLKIRSTKLEDSAMYFCASRTSPSQETQYFGPGTRLLVL.

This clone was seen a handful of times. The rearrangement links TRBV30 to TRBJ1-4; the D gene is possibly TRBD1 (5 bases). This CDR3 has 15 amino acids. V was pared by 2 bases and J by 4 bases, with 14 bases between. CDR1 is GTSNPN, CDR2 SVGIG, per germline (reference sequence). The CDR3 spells CAWSPGAGNNEKLFF. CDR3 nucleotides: TGTGCCTGGAGTCCTGGAGCAGGGAATAATGAAAAACTGTTTTTT.

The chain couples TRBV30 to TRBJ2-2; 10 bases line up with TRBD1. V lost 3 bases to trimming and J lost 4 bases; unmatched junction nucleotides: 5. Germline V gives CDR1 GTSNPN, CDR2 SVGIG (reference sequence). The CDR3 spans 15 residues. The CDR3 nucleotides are TGTGCCTGGAGGCCAGACAGGGGGCGCACCGGGGAGCTGTTTTTT. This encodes CAWRPDRGRTGELFF.

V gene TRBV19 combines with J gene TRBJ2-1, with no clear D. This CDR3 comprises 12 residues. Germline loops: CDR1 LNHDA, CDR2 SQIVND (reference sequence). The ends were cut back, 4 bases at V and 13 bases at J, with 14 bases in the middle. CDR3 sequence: CASSNTNIPQFF. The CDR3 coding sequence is TGTGCCAGTAGTAATACGAACATTCCCCAGTTCTTC.

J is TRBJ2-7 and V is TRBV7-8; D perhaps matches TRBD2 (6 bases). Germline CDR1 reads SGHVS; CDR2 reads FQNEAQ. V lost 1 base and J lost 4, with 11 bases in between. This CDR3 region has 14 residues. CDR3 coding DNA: TGTGCCAGCAGCTTAGAATCTAGCGTGTACGAGCAGTACTTC. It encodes CASSLESSVYEQYF.

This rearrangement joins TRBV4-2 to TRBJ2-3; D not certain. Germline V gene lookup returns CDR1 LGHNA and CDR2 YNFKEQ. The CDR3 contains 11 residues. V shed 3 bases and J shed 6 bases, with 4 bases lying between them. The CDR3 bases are TGTGCCAGCAGCCAGGGGGATACGCAGTATTTT. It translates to CASSQGDTQYF.

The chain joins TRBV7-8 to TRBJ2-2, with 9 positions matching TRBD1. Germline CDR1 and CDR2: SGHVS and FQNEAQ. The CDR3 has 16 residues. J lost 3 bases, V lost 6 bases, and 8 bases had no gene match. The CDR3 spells CASRQQGAQYTGELFF. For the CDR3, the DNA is TGTGCCAGCAGACAACAGGGGGCGCAATACACCGGGGAGCTGTTTTTT.

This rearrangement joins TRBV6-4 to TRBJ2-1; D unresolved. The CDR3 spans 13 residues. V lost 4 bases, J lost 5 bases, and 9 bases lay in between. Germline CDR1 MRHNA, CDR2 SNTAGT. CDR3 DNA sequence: TGTGCCAGCAGTGTTGGAGAGAACAATGAGCAGTTCTTC. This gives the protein CASSVGENNEQFF.

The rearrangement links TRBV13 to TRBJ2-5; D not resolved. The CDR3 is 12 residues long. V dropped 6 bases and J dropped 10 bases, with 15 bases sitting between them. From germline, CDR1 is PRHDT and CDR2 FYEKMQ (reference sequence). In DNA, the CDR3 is TGTGCCAGCAGGCTCTCCCCCGGCGACCAGTACTTC. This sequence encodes CASRLSPGDQYF.

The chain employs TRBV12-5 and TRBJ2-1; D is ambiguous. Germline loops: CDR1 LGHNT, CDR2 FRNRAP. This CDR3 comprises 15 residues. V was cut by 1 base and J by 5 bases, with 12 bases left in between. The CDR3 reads CASGLGLGGNNEQFF. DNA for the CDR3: TGTGCTAGTGGTTTGGGCCTGGGCGGAAACAATGAGCAGTTCTTC.

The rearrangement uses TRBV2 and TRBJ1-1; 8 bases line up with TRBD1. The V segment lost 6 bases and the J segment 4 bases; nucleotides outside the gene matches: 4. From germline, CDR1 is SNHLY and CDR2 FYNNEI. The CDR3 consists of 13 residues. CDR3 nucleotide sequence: TGTGCCAGCAGGGATACAGGGGGCACTGAAGCTTTCTTT. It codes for CASRDTGGTEAFF.